One sample yielded the 11 T cell receptor beta chains listed below, sequenced in a study of blood T cell repertoires in COVID-19. Produced via immunoSEQ multiplex PCR; TCRdb's table is partial and in-frame only. The sample shows roughly 150,000 clones, approximately 91% of them seen only once. Sequencing used peripheral blood. The receptors stem from a man between 18 and 29 years old with acute or convalescent COVID-19.

The J gene is TRBJ2-3, the V gene TRBV9; a weak D match, TRBD1 (5 bases). Germline V gives CDR1 SGDLS, CDR2 YYNGEE. The CDR3 totals 15 residues. The ends were cut back, 0 bases at V and 5 bases at J, with 13 bases in the middle. The CDR3 nucleotides are TGTGCCAGCAGCGTAGCCTCTTTAAGGGGAGATACGCAGTATTTT. This encodes CASSVASLRGDTQYF.

The V gene is TRBV5-6, the J gene TRBJ1-2; D not certain. The CDR3 length is 13 residues. V was clipped by 4 bases and J by 5 bases, with 12 bases between them. Germline loops: CDR1 SGHDT, CDR2 YYEEEE. The CDR3 reads CASSTGIPYGYTF. The CDR3 coding sequence is TGTGCCAGCAGCACCGGGATCCCTTATGGCTACACCTTC.

The chain couples TRBV10-3 to TRBJ2-2; 7 nucleotides agree with TRBD1. The junction had 19 bases not matched to a gene; V was cut back by 6 bases and J by 6 bases. This CDR3 spans 18 amino acids. Germline V gene lookup returns CDR1 ENHRY and CDR2 SYGVKD. CDR3 nucleotides: TGTGCCATCAGGGTTGACAGGGACCTATCGCGAACGGCCGGGGAGCTGTTTTTT. Translated: CAIRVDRDLSRTAGELFF.

This clone was detected only once. The J gene is TRBJ2-3, the V gene TRBV3-1 (or the pseudogene TRBV3-2); 8 bases align to TRBD2. There are 16 residues in the CDR3. The germline gives CDR1 LGHDT, CDR2 YNNKEL (reference sequence). Trimming at V came to 5 bases and at J to 5 bases, leaving 12 bases not matched to a gene. The CDR3 DNA sequence: TGTGCCAGCAGCTCAGCGGGAGAATCACCTAAAGATACGCAGTATTTT. Amino acids: CASSSAGESPKDTQYF.

The genes are TRBV5-1 and TRBJ1-1; D call uncertain. This CDR3 spans 14 amino acids. Germline CDR1 SGHRS, CDR2 YFSETQ. The ends were cut back, 1 base at V and 5 bases at J, with 12 bases in the middle. This chain's CDR3 is CASSLTAGPTEAFF. Here the CDR3 DNA reads TGCGCCAGCAGCTTGACCGCAGGCCCTACTGAAGCTTTCTTT.

The J gene is TRBJ2-7, the V gene TRBV6-5; 8 nucleotides line up with TRBD2. Germline V gene data show CDR1 as MNHEY and CDR2 as SVGAGI. V shed 0 bases, J shed 5 bases, and the junction held 9 bases outside the gene matches. This CDR3 has 16 amino acids. CDR3 bases: TGTGCCAGCAGTTACTCCCCGGGACTAGGATTTAACGAGCAGTACTTC. It codes for CASSYSPGLGFNEQYF.

This CDR3 reads CASSHVVLVNTEAFF. CDR3 nucleotides: TGTGCCAGCAGCCATGTAGTGCTGGTGAACACTGAAGCTTTCTTT. The chain employs TRBV5-6 and TRBJ1-1; unclear D gene. Germline V gene data show CDR1 as SGHDT and CDR2 as YYEEEE. Between the trimmed V and J ends, which lost 4 bases and 0 bases, there was a span of 13 bases. The CDR3 is 15 residues long.

The chain uses TRBV5-1 and TRBJ1-2; 9 bases map to TRBD1. CDR1 and CDR2 (germline): SGHRS, YFSETQ. Unmatched junction bases numbered 7, after V lost 0 bases and J lost 4 bases. The CDR3 has 16 amino acids. The CDR3 sequence is CASSLAGTGGIYGYTF. The CDR3 DNA follows: TGCGCCAGCAGCTTGGCCGGAACAGGGGGCATCTATGGCTACACCTTC. Complete variable domain (other parts from reference TRBV5-1 and TRBJ1-2): KAGVTQTPRYLIKTRGQQVTLSCSPISGHRSVSWYQQTPGQGLQFLFEYFSETQRNKGNFPGRFSGRQFSNSRSEMNVSTLELGDSALYLCASSLAGTGGIYGYTFGSGTRLTVV.

Of note for this clone: Relative to the germline gene, one junction end is altered; a read error may explain this. This chain uses TRBV5-4 with TRBJ1-2, with a weak D call TRBD1 (5 bases). The germline gives CDR1 SGHNT, CDR2 YYREEE (reference sequence). The length of the CDR3 is 15 residues. CDR3 protein: CVSSRAGLNNYGYTF. The DNA of the CDR3 is TGTGTCAGCAGCCGAGCGGGACTCAATAACTATGGCTACACCTTC.

CDR3 bases: TGTGCCAGCAGCCGCAATGGGGGGAGCGGCACCGGGGAGCTGTTTTTT. This gives the protein CASSRNGGSGTGELFF. This chain joins TRBV11-2 and TRBJ2-2; D might be TRBD2 (6 bases). V lost 5 bases and J 4 bases, leaving 17 bases between the germline ends. The CDR3 has 16 amino acids. Looked up from germline, CDR1 is SGHAT and CDR2 is FQNNGV.

This clone was recorded a few times. This sequence joins TRBV7-2 and TRBJ1-5; D is perhaps TRBD1 (5 bases). Germline loops: CDR1 SGHTA, CDR2 FQGNSA. CDR3 length equals 14 residues. Trimming left V 7 bases short and J 4 bases short, with 14 bases between. In DNA, the CDR3 is TGTGCCAGCACCCCCGGGGGTACTAATCAGCCCCAGCATTTT. Its translation is CASTPGGTNQPQHF.